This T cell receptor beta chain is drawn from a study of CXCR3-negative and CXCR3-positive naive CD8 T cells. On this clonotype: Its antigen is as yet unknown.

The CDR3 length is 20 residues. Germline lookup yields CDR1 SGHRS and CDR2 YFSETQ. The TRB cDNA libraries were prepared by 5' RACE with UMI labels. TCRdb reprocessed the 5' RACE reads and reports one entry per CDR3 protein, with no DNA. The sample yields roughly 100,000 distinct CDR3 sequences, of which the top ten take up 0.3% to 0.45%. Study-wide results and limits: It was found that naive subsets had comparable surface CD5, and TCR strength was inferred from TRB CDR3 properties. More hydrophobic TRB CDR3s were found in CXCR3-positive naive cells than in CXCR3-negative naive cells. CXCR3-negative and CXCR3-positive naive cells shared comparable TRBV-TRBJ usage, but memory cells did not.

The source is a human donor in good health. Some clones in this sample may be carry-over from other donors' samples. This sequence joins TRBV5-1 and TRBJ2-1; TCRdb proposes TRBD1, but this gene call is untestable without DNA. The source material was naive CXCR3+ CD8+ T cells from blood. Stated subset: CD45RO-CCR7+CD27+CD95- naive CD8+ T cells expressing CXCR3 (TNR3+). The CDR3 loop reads CASSLHKRYVHVRSRPEQFF.